One and the same sample provided the 32 T cell receptor beta chains below, sequenced in a study of T cell changes during pregnancy in multiple sclerosis. Here immunoSEQ multiplex PCR was the method, and the copy in TCRdb shows in-frame clones only, minus some. The sample has about 83,000 clones, around 96% seen once. The sample in question was peripheral blood, obtained in the second trimester of pregnancy. These receptors all stem from a female donor with multiple sclerosis, enrolled in a pregnancy study.

The V gene is TRBV15, the J gene TRBJ1-1, with TRBD1 matching over 7 bases. Trimming cost V 5 bases and J 1 base; bases outside gene matches: 16. The CDR3 contains 18 residues. The germline V gene encodes CDR1 LNHNV and CDR2 YYDKDF (reference sequence). CDR3 region: CATSVSYRDRARNTEAFF. CDR3 in DNA: TGTGCCACCAGCGTGTCGTACCGGGACAGAGCTAGGAACACTGAAGCTTTCTTT.

The chain combines TRBV18 with TRBJ2-3; TRBD1 is a possible D gene (6 bases). Germline CDR1 and CDR2: KGHSH and LQKENI. Trimming stripped 1 base from V and 2 bases from J, with 13 bases between. The CDR3 loop spans 16 amino acids. CDR3 in DNA: TGTGCCAGCTCACCACTGAGTGGGGGCCCCACAGATACGCAGTATTTT. Protein product: CASSPLSGGPTDTQYF.

The chain has TRBV5-8 and TRBJ2-1; TRBD1 might be the D (6 bases). Germline loops: CDR1 SGHTS, CDR2 YDEGEE. V was pared by 2 bases and J by 4 bases, with 10 bases between. This CDR3 comprises 14 residues. CDR3 in amino acids: CASSFPQGYNEQFF. The CDR3 nucleotides are TGTGCCAGCAGCTTTCCTCAGGGGTACAATGAGCAGTTCTTC.

This chain connects TRBV4-2 to TRBJ2-7; 9 bases line up with TRBD2. This CDR3 spans 19 amino acids. V shed 0 bases and J 0 bases; nucleotides not matched to a gene: 12. Germline CDR1 LGHNA, CDR2 YNFKEQ. This CDR3 is CASSQDRGWLAGTSYEQYF. The DNA for the CDR3 is TGTGCCAGCAGCCAAGATCGGGGATGGCTAGCGGGAACCTCCTACGAGCAGTACTTC.

The V and J genes are TRBV13 and TRBJ2-5; the D gene is possibly TRBD2 (5 bases). In germline, CDR1 is PRHDT, CDR2 FYEKMQ (reference sequence). V lost 3 bases, J lost 5 bases, and 10 bases lay in between. This CDR3 has 13 residues. The CDR3 is CASSFGRGETQYF. DNA of the CDR3: TGTGCCAGCAGCTTTGGAAGAGGGGAGACCCAGTACTTC.

The rearrangement joins TRBV5-4 to TRBJ1-2, with D possibly being TRBD1 (6 bases). V was clipped by 4 bases and J by 5 bases, with 9 bases between them. The CDR3 is 12 amino acids. The germline CDR1 and CDR2 sequences are SGHNT and YYREEE (reference sequence). For the CDR3, the DNA is TGTGCCAGCAGCCAAACAGGGTATGGCTACACCTTC. Amino acid sequence: CASSQTGYGYTF.

The CDR3 DNA reads as TGTGCTAGTGGTCTACTCCCGGGACTGGGGAACACTGAAGCTTTCTTT. Translation gives CASGLLPGLGNTEAFF. The V and J genes are TRBV12-5 and TRBJ1-1, with D maybe TRBD1 (5 bases). CDR1 is LGHNT and CDR2 is FRNRAP in the germline V gene. The CDR3 is 16 residues long. Trimming removed 5 bases at V and 1 base at J, with 17 bases between. Complete variable domain (other parts from reference TRBV12-5 and TRBJ1-1): DARVTQTPRHKVTEMGQEVTMRCQPILGHNTVFWYRQTMMQGLELLAYFRNRAPLDDSGMPKDRFSAEMPDATLATLKIQPSEPRDSAVYFCASGLLPGLGNTEAFFGQGTRLTVV.

The chain links TRBV4-1 to TRBJ1-2; 9 positions agree with TRBD1. The CDR3 contains 16 residues. CDR1 MGHRA and CDR2 YSYEKL come from the germline V gene. After removal of 0 bases from V and 4 bases from J, the junction contained 6 bases not matched to a gene. CDR3 region: CASSQEGTGSIYGYTF. For the CDR3, the DNA is TGCGCCAGCAGCCAAGAGGGGACAGGGTCAATCTATGGCTACACCTTC.

The rearrangement uses TRBV5-8 and TRBJ2-7, with TRBD1 identical over 7 bases. The V segment lost 6 bases and the J segment 7 bases; nucleotides outside the gene matches: 16. Germline assignment: CDR1 SGHTS and CDR2 YDEGEE. This CDR3 spans 15 amino acids. The CDR3 DNA sequence: TGTGCCAGCACCTCATTGACAGGGCCCCCGAGGGAGCAGTACTTC. It translates to CASTSLTGPPREQYF.

The chain combines TRBV7-9 with TRBJ1-5; 7 nucleotides line up with TRBD1. Germline lookup yields CDR1 SEHNR and CDR2 FQNEAQ (reference sequence). The CDR3 is made up of 17 amino acids. Trimming at V came to 0 bases and at J to 5 bases, leaving 10 bases not matched to a gene. CDR3 DNA: TGTGCCAGCAGCTTAGCGGGTATAGACAGGGAGGATCAGCCCCAGCATTTT. Protein product: CASSLAGIDREDQPQHF.

Here the CDR3 reads CSVVVGGAGGYTF. The CDR3 coding sequence is TGCAGCGTTGTTGTAGGGGGCGCAGGTGGCTACACCTTC. The rearrangement links TRBV29-1 to TRBJ1-2; 7 bases fit TRBD1. V lost 4 bases and J lost 7; bases outside the gene matches: 9. CDR1 and CDR2 (germline): SQVTM, ANQGSEA. The CDR3 is 13 residues long.

This chain connects TRBV27 to TRBJ1-2, with D maybe TRBD1 (5 bases). The CDR3 loop spans 13 amino acids. Germline CDR1 MNHEY, CDR2 SMNVEV (reference sequence). Trimming shortened V by 4 bases and J by 6 bases, and 12 bases separated the two germline ends. CDR3: CASSYRGRDGYTF. The CDR3 DNA sequence: TGTGCCAGCAGTTATCGGGGGAGGGATGGCTACACCTTC.

As DNA, the CDR3 is TGCGCCAGCAGCTTGGAACAGGCCGAAGAGACCCAGTACTTC. It encodes CASSLEQAEETQYF. V gene TRBV5-1 combines with J gene TRBJ2-5; the D gene is possibly TRBD1 (5 bases). V dropped 0 bases and J dropped 3 bases, with 9 bases sitting between them. This CDR3 is 14 amino acids long. The V gene's germline CDR1 is SGHRS and CDR2 YFSETQ.

The CDR3 sequence is CASSPPSGVYEQYF. CDR3 in DNA: TGTGCCAGCTCACCCCCTAGCGGCGTGTACGAGCAGTACTTC. The V gene is TRBV18, the J gene TRBJ2-7, with 7 positions matching TRBD2. This CDR3 region has 14 residues. Germline V gives CDR1 KGHSH, CDR2 LQKENI. V shed 3 bases, J shed 4 bases, and the junction held 6 bases outside the gene matches. Variable domain in full (rest from reference TRBV18 and TRBJ2-7): NAGVMQNPRHLVRRRGQEARLRCSPMKGHSHVYWYRQLPEEGLKFMVYLQKENIIDESGMPKERFSAEFPKEGPSILRIQQVVRGDSAAYFCASSPPSGVYEQYFGPGTRLTVT.

The chain employs TRBV29-1 and TRBJ1-2; 7 bases fit TRBD1. J lost 0 bases, V lost 6 bases, and 7 bases had no gene match. The CDR3 length is 14 residues. Per germline, CDR1 SQVTM and CDR2 ANQGSEA. The CDR3 sequence is CSVGDSSTNYGYTF. The CDR3 nucleotides are TGCAGCGTGGGGGACAGCTCGACTAACTATGGCTACACCTTC. The variable domain in full, completed from reference TRBV29-1 and TRBJ1-2, reads SAVISQKPSRDICQRGTSLTIQCQVDSQVTMMFWYRQQPGQSLTLIATANQGSEATYESGFVIDKFPISRPNLTFSTLTVSNMSPEDSSIYLCSVGDSSTNYGYTFGSGTRLTVV.

This sequence joins TRBV2 and TRBJ1-1; D is ambiguous. The V and J ends lost 0 bases and 4 bases respectively, with 12 bases between them. Germline values: CDR1 SNHLY, CDR2 FYNNEI. The CDR3 is 15 amino acids. CDR3 DNA sequence: TGTGCCAGCAGTGAAGCGGAGGGTGAGAGCACTGAAGCTTTCTTT. It encodes CASSEAEGESTEAFF.

The chain joins TRBV10-1 to TRBJ2-1; TRBD2 matches at 7 bases. The trim removed 5 bases at V and 4 bases at J, leaving 8 bases unmatched. This CDR3 is built from 15 residues. Germline V CDR1 and CDR2: WNHNN, SYGVQD (reference sequence). The CDR3 loop is CASSFLAEKYNEQFF. DNA of the CDR3: TGCGCCAGCAGTTTTCTAGCGGAAAAGTACAATGAGCAGTTCTTC.

The chain links TRBV6-1 to TRBJ2-7; 7 nucleotides line up with TRBD1. The germline V gene encodes CDR1 MNHNS and CDR2 SASEGT. After removal of 6 bases from V and 4 bases from J, the junction contained 6 bases not matched to a gene. The CDR3 totals 13 residues. The CDR3 region is CASREGQIYEQYF. In DNA form, the CDR3 reads TGTGCCAGCAGAGAGGGACAGATTTACGAGCAGTACTTC.

The J gene is TRBJ2-7, the V gene TRBV2, with a possible D match to TRBD1 (5 bases). Germline assignment: CDR1 SNHLY and CDR2 FYNNEI. Trimming removed 2 bases from V and 5 bases from J, with 13 bases in between. This CDR3 has 14 residues. CDR3 in amino acids: CASSEFTVGDEQYF. The DNA for the CDR3 is TGTGCCAGCAGTGAATTCACAGTAGGGGACGAGCAGTACTTC.

In DNA, the CDR3 is TGTGCCAGCAGTGTCGGACTAGCGGCCTACAATGAGCAGTTCTTC. Its protein product is CASSVGLAAYNEQFF. The V gene is TRBV25-1, the J gene TRBJ2-1, with 10 bases lining up with TRBD2. The length of the CDR3 is 15 residues. Per germline, CDR1 MGHDK and CDR2 SYGVNS. V was pared by 4 bases and J by 2 bases, with 2 bases of the junction left unmatched.

The chain is built from TRBV19 and TRBJ1-3; D uncertain. Trimming took 8 bases from V and 2 from J, leaving 13 bases between them. Germline V gives CDR1 LNHDA, CDR2 SQIVND (reference sequence). The CDR3 is made up of 14 amino acids. As DNA, the CDR3 is TGTGCCAGTCAACGAGGAGGCCCTGGAAACACCATATATTTT. Protein: CASQRGGPGNTIYF. Together with reference TRBV19 and TRBJ1-3, the CDR3 gives the full variable domain: DGGITQSPKYLFRKEGQNVTLSCEQNLNHDAMYWYRQDPGQGLRLIYYSQIVNDFQKGDIAEGYSVSREKKESFPLTVTSAQKNPTAFYLCASQRGGPGNTIYFGEGSWLTVV.

V is TRBV28 and J is TRBJ1-2; 12 bases map to TRBD1. This CDR3 contains 19 residues. Trimming cost V 4 bases and J 5 bases; bases outside gene matches: 17. CDR1 MDHEN and CDR2 SYDVKM come from the germline V gene. The DNA for the CDR3 is TGTGCCAGCAGTTCCGCGCGGGACAGGGGGCTGAGGTTACGGTATGGCTACACCTTC. It specifies CASSSARDRGLRLRYGYTF.

V is TRBV5-1 and J is TRBJ1-2; 7 bases are a match to TRBD1. The CDR3 has 14 amino acids. Germline CDR1 and CDR2: SGHRS and YFSETQ. The V segment lost 1 base and the J segment 3 bases; nucleotides outside the gene matches: 3. CDR3: CASSLSTGHYGYTF. Here the CDR3 DNA reads TGCGCCAGCAGCTTGTCGACAGGGCACTATGGCTACACCTTC.

This chain links TRBV6-1 with TRBJ1-2, with TRBD1 identical over 11 bases. From germline, CDR1 is MNHNS and CDR2 SASEGT. This CDR3 has 15 residues. J gave up 7 bases and V 3 bases, and 7 bases lay outside the gene matches. CDR3 DNA: TGTGCCAGCAGTGATAACTTCGGGACAGGGGGTGGCTACACCTTC. Its translation is CASSDNFGTGGGYTF.

CDR3 residues: CASSFLRGRHANYGYTF. The CDR3 DNA reads TGTGCCAGCAGTTTCTTAAGGGGGCGTCATGCTAACTATGGCTACACCTTC. This chain joins TRBV28 and TRBJ1-2; 7 bases fit TRBD1. Germline V gene data show CDR1 as MDHEN and CDR2 as SYDVKM. V lost 3 bases to trimming and J lost 0 bases; unmatched junction nucleotides: 10. This CDR3 comprises 17 residues.

V gene TRBV4-3 combines with J gene TRBJ2-3; D unclear. Per the germline V gene, CDR1 is LGHNA and CDR2 is YSLEER. The V end was cut by 0 bases, the J end by 4 bases, with 5 bases between. The CDR3 has 13 amino acids. CDR3 DNA sequence: TGCGCCAGCAGCCAAGATATCGCAGATACGCAGTATTTT. This gives the protein CASSQDIADTQYF.

The chain uses TRBV29-1 and TRBJ1-2, with 9 bases identical to TRBD1. Germline assignment: CDR1 SQVTM and CDR2 ANQGSEA. The J segment lost 4 bases and the V segment lost 5 bases, leaving 5 bases of the junction unmatched. The CDR3 consists of 13 residues. The CDR3 loop is CSVTQGAIYGYTF. The CDR3 DNA reads as TGCAGCGTTACACAGGGGGCGATCTATGGCTACACCTTC.

The chain employs TRBV27 and TRBJ2-2; 14 positions match TRBD2. V was pared by 4 bases and J by 5 bases, with 3 bases of the junction left unmatched. There are 16 residues in the CDR3. Germline V gives CDR1 MNHEY, CDR2 SMNVEV (reference sequence). DNA for the CDR3: TGTGCCAGCAGTTCGGGACTAGCGGGAGAGACCGGGGAGCTGTTTTTT. This translates into CASSSGLAGETGELFF.

This chain joins TRBV9 and TRBJ2-7; D not resolved. Germline V gene lookup returns CDR1 SGDLS and CDR2 YYNGEE. The CDR3 runs 16 residues. Trimming removed 0 bases at V and 2 bases at J, with 15 bases between. The CDR3 here is CASSVESRGAPYEQYF. The CDR3 DNA reads TGTGCCAGCAGCGTAGAGTCTAGAGGAGCTCCCTACGAGCAGTACTTC.

The V call is TRBV9, the J call TRBJ2-1; 15 nucleotides match TRBD2. There are 20 residues in the CDR3. V shed 2 bases and J 2 bases; nucleotides not matched to a gene: 11. The germline V gene has CDR1 SGDLS and CDR2 YYNGEE. CDR3 nucleotides: TGTGCCAGCAGCGTGCCCCGTGTAGGACTAGCGGGAGGGACCTACAATGAGCAGTTCTTC. Protein: CASSVPRVGLAGGTYNEQFF. Based on the CDR3 plus reference TRBV9 and TRBJ2-1, the full variable domain is DSGVTQTPKHLITATGQRVTLRCSPRSGDLSVYWYQQSLDQGLQFLIQYYNGEERAKGNILERFSAQQFPDLHSELNLSSLELGDSALYFCASSVPRVGLAGGTYNEQFFGPGTRLTVL.

The J gene is TRBJ2-2, the V gene TRBV7-8; 8 bases agree with TRBD1. The CDR3 contains 15 residues. Germline V gene data show CDR1 as SGHVS and CDR2 as FQNEAQ. The J segment lost 4 bases and the V segment lost 5 bases, leaving 6 bases of the junction unmatched. CDR3 in amino acids: CASSLDRAGTGELFF. The CDR3 DNA follows: TGTGCCAGCAGCCTGGACAGGGCGGGCACCGGGGAGCTGTTTTTT.

The genes are TRBV28 and TRBJ2-7, with a weak D call TRBD2 (5 bases). Trimming pared 6 bases from V and 0 bases from J, leaving 18 bases between. The CDR3 is made up of 16 amino acids. Germline CDR1 is MDHEN and CDR2 is SYDVKM. The CDR3 DNA sequence: TGTGCCAGCAGGGCCTTCGGAGGACTGAGCTCCTACGAGCAGTACTTC. Translation: CASRAFGGLSSYEQYF.